This T cell receptor (beta chain) came from a study of identical twins. The J segment lost 2 bases and the V segment lost 2 bases, leaving 6 bases of the junction unmatched. The length of the CDR3 is 16 residues. CDR1 is MNHEY, CDR2 SVGAGI, per germline. This clonotype was observed at least ten times. MiXCR, applied by TCRdb to the 5' RACE reads, yields one record per CDR3 protein. The table lists 200,000 to 300,000 distinct CDR3 sequences, approximately 8% of them singletons, with around 5.4% in the top ten. A further study also used this sample, focusing on yellow fever vaccine responses in identical twins.

The origin of this receptor is a woman aged 18-29 years in good health. The sample was CD8+ T cells sorted from blood. The chain carries TRBV6-5 and TRBJ2-1, with 7 bases lining up with TRBD2. DNA of the CDR3: TGTGCCAGCAGTTACCGAGAGCGGGGTCCCTACAATGAGCAGTTCTTC. This sequence encodes CASSYRERGPYNEQFF.